This record looks at one TCR beta chain sequence and its context. Its antigen is unidentified. These data are taken from a study of response to subunit inactivated influenza vaccine. Findings of the study overall: That few new T cells are recruited by each seasonal influenza vaccination was the authors' suggestion.

TCRdb redid the calling of the RT-PCR reads with MiXCR, one entry per CDR3 protein. The sample shows more than 200,000 distinct CDR3 sequences, 9% to 15% of them seen only once. The sample here was non-naive T cells sorted from PBMCs, taken 14 days before vaccination. The source is a man in his fifties or sixties who received an inactivated influenza vaccine.

The CDR3 here is CSARLWEQFF. CDR3 in DNA: TGCAGTGCAAGACTCTGGGAGCAGTTCTTC. The chain has TRBV20-1 and TRBJ2-1; no clear D. The CDR3 spans 10 residues. Trimming removed 6 bases from V and 10 bases from J, with 10 bases in between. Germline V lookup: CDR1 DFQATT, CDR2 SNEGSKA (reference sequence).